This T cell receptor beta chain was identified during a study of shared clonotypes between healthy human individuals. Overall study: CD4 naive and CD4 memory each took three plates per donor, while CD8 naive took two and CD8 memory one. General study findings and limits: Even with large depth, rarefaction showed that sorted-subset sequencing was incomplete. The represented genetic and exposure-history diversity was limited by the small number of donors.

Data came from immunoSEQ multiplex PCR; TCRdb stores just in-frame clones and leaves some out. The sample carries roughly 660,000 clones, about 90% recorded once. This clone has just one count. Its antigen remains unknown. The donor population consisted of healthy HIV-negative adults with no recent acute infections or vaccinations. The CDR3 runs to 16 residues. V was pared by 1 base and J by 4 bases, with 7 bases of the junction left unmatched. Germline-derived CDR1 and CDR2 are MGHRA and YSYEKL. The chain has TRBV4-1 and TRBJ2-1; TRBD2 agrees at 7 bases. The sequence derives from a man in his late teens or twenties in good health. Some clones in this sample may be carry-over from other donors' samples. Material for sequencing was memory CD8+ T cells from PBMCs. Subset in this sample: CD45RO+ cells pooled with CCR7-negative TemRA cells. In DNA form, the CDR3 reads TGCGCCAGCAGCCAAGTAGTATTAGCGGGTTACAATGAGCAGTTCTTC. Translating it yields CASSQVVLAGYNEQFF.